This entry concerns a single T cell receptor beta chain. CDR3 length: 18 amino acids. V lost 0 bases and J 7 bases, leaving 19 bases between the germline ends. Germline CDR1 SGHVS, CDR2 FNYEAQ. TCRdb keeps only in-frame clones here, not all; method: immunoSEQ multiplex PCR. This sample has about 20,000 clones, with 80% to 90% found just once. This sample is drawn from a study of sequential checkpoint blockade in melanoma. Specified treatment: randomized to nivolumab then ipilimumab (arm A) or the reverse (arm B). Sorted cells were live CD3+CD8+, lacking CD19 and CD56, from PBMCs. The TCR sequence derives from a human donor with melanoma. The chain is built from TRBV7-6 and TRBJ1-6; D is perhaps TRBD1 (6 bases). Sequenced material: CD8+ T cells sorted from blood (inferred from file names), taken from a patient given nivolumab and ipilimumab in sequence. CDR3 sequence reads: CASSLAHFRSQGNSPLHF. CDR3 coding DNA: TGTGCCAGCAGCTTAGCGCATTTTAGGTCACAGGGAAATTCACCCCTCCACTTT.